This T cell receptor (beta chain) derives from a study of metastatic and nonmetastatic thyroid tumors. In the study overall: Samples came from malignant and benign thyroid patients, and repertoires were compared across blood and tumor or nodule tissue.

Not a single patient had been given any form of treatment at any point before undergoing thyroid surgery. This clone was found many times. CDR1 and CDR2 (germline): MNHEY, SMNVEV (reference sequence). The CDR3 runs 13 residues. Unmatched junction bases numbered 3, after V lost 7 bases and J lost 3 bases. As handled by the study authors: Clinicopathological groups differed in CDR3, with these differences serving to build a distant-metastasis classifier for papillary thyroid cancer. TCRdb reanalyzed the PCR reads with MiXCR. The V and J calls shown here were made by TCRdb, not taken from the authors' results. The table records tens of thousands of clones, over 10% of them present only once.

Sequencing input: blood. This chain uses TRBV27 with TRBJ2-1; TRBD2 matches at 7 bases. This TCR was sampled from a female donor with papillary thyroid cancer or a benign thyroid nodule (not recorded which). Some clones in this sample may be carry-over from other donors' samples. CDR3 nucleotide sequence: TGTGCCAGCACCAGCGGGATCTACAATGAGCAGTTCTTC. This encodes CASTSGIYNEQFF.